The 20 T cell receptor beta chains listed next were all sequenced from one sample in a study of blood T cell repertoires in COVID-19. Method: immunoSEQ multiplex PCR; TCRdb's copy keeps in-frame clones and lacks some. The sample has fewer than 110,000 clones, 80% to 95% seen once; the top ten hold under 1.5%. Material: peripheral blood. The source of these receptors is a woman aged 25 to 39 with acute or convalescent COVID-19.

This clone showed up just once. The chain carries TRBV6-2 or TRBV6-3 and TRBJ2-5; 14 bases are shared with TRBD2. The V segment lost 2 bases and the J segment 5 bases; nucleotides outside the gene matches: 7. The CDR3 is 17 amino acids. Germline loops: CDR1 MNHEY, CDR2 SVGEGT. CDR3 sequence: CASSYSPGTSGGETQYF. The DNA of the CDR3 is TGTGCCAGCAGTTACAGCCCAGGGACTAGCGGGGGTGAGACCCAGTACTTC.

The chain links TRBV28 to TRBJ2-7; a possible D gene is TRBD1 (5 bases). Trimming stripped 4 bases from V and 4 bases from J, with 14 bases between. The CDR3 totals 14 residues. Per germline, CDR1 MDHEN and CDR2 SYDVKM. The CDR3 sequence is CASSSTQGRYEQYF. The CDR3 region has the DNA TGTGCCAGCAGTTCCACCCAGGGCCGGTACGAGCAGTACTTC.

The chain links TRBV19 to TRBJ2-3; D is undetermined. This CDR3 region has 17 residues. The V gene's germline CDR1 is LNHDA and CDR2 SQIVND (reference sequence). V shed 3 bases and J shed 1 base, with 17 bases lying between them. In DNA, the CDR3 is TGTGCCAGTAGTATCGATAATTTCAGGATTGGCACAGATACGCAGTATTTT. Amino acids: CASSIDNFRIGTDTQYF.

This chain uses TRBV7-9 with TRBJ1-1, with TRBD1 as a possible D gene (6 bases). This CDR3 has 16 amino acids. The germline V and J ends were trimmed by 1 base and 6 bases, with 18 bases remaining between them. Per germline, CDR1 SEHNR and CDR2 FQNEAQ (reference sequence). In DNA, the CDR3 is TGTGCCAGCAGCTTAGGGCGGCCTGACAGGTTCTCTGAAGCTTTCTTT. It specifies CASSLGRPDRFSEAFF.

The J gene is TRBJ2-4, the V gene TRBV7-8; 8 bases match TRBD2. The J segment lost 8 bases and the V segment lost 5 bases, leaving 8 bases of the junction unmatched. CDR3 length equals 14 residues. The germline V gene has CDR1 SGHVS and CDR2 FQNEAQ. DNA of the CDR3: TGTGCCAGCAGCGCCGGGAGGGTCCCCGACATTCAGTACTTC. This sequence encodes CASSAGRVPDIQYF. Full variable domain (outside the CDR3, taken from reference TRBV7-8 and TRBJ2-4): GAGVSQSPRYKVAKRGQDVALRCDPISGHVSLFWYQQALGQGPEFLTYFQNEAQLDKSGLPSDRFFAERPEGSVSTLKIQRTQQEDSAVYLCASSAGRVPDIQYFGAGTRLSVL.

The chain uses TRBV7-9 and TRBJ1-4, with TRBD1 matching 7 bases. CDR3 length: 15 amino acids. Germline CDR1 reads SEHNR; CDR2 reads FQNEAQ (reference sequence). V trimming: 5 bases; J trimming: 7 bases; junction bases outside the gene matches: 10. The CDR3 DNA is TGTGCCAGCAGCCCCATTCGGACAGGAGGTGAAAAACTGTTTTTT. Amino acid sequence: CASSPIRTGGEKLFF.

V usage is TRBV5-1 and J usage is TRBJ2-1; TRBD2 matches 8 bases. J gave up 1 base and V 5 bases, and 5 bases lay outside the gene matches. Germline assignment: CDR1 SGHRS and CDR2 YFSETQ. CDR3 length: 15 residues. This chain's CDR3 is CASSETSVSYNEQFF. The CDR3 nucleotides are TGCGCCAGCAGTGAGACTAGCGTTTCCTACAATGAGCAGTTCTTC.

The chain is built from TRBV2 and TRBJ2-5, with D tentatively TRBD1 (6 bases). V was trimmed by 5 bases and J by 3 bases, leaving 10 bases between them. This CDR3 comprises 13 residues. Germline-derived CDR1 and CDR2 are SNHLY and FYNNEI. The CDR3 sequence is CASSQNREETQYF. The CDR3, as DNA: TGTGCCAGCAGTCAAAACAGGGAAGAGACCCAGTACTTC.

This chain joins TRBV19 and TRBJ1-1; 11 bases fit TRBD1. Germline-derived CDR1 and CDR2 are LNHDA and SQIVND (reference sequence). The CDR3 extends over 15 amino acids. Trimming cost V 5 bases and J 7 bases; bases outside gene matches: 9. The CDR3 DNA follows: TGTGCCAGTAGTCCCCGGGGACAGGGGGGTCGTGAAGCTTTCTTT. As protein: CASSPRGQGGREAFF.

The CDR3 is CASSQDLRGYNEQFF. CDR3 bases: TGTGCCAGCAGCCAAGATTTAAGGGGCTACAATGAGCAGTTCTTC. The chain has TRBV14 and TRBJ2-1, with D possibly TRBD1 on 5 matching bases. This CDR3 spans 15 amino acids. Germline V gene sequence: CDR1 SGHDN, CDR2 FVKESK. The V and J ends lost 0 bases and 3 bases respectively, with 9 bases between them.

The rearrangement links TRBV14 to TRBJ2-7; 8 bases map to TRBD2. This CDR3 contains 16 residues. J was trimmed by 6 bases and V by 4 bases; bases with no gene match: 14. In germline, CDR1 is SGHDN, CDR2 FVKESK. The CDR3 here is CASSPLRWAAGGEQYF. The CDR3 nucleotides are TGTGCCAGCAGCCCCTTGAGGTGGGCCGCGGGAGGCGAGCAGTACTTC.

The gene calls are TRBV15 and TRBJ2-7; a weak D match, TRBD1 (6 bases). Trimming pared 6 bases from V and 1 base from J, leaving 13 bases between. Germline CDR1 reads LNHNV; CDR2 reads YYDKDF (reference sequence). CDR3 length: 14 residues. CDR3 sequence reads: CATSTGSRSYEQYF. The CDR3 DNA is TGTGCCACCAGTACAGGGTCCCGATCCTACGAGCAGTACTTC.

The chain links TRBV27 to TRBJ1-1, with 9 bases aligning to TRBD1. CDR3 length: 17 amino acids. Trimming cost V 5 bases and J 1 base; bases outside gene matches: 11. Germline V gene data show CDR1 as MNHEY and CDR2 as SMNVEV (reference sequence). The CDR3 DNA follows: TGTGCCAGCAGTCCTCTCTACAGGGGGCGCAGGAACACTGAAGCTTTCTTT. Translation gives CASSPLYRGRRNTEAFF.

J is TRBJ2-1 and V is TRBV28; 13 bases match TRBD2. V shed 7 bases and J 2 bases; nucleotides not matched to a gene: 8. The CDR3 loop spans 17 amino acids. Germline V lookup: CDR1 MDHEN, CDR2 SYDVKM. CDR3 residues: CASTGLAGVGTYNEQFF. As DNA, the CDR3 is TGTGCCAGCACCGGACTAGCGGGAGTGGGAACCTACAATGAGCAGTTCTTC.

This chain uses TRBV5-8 with TRBJ2-1; the match to TRBD1 covers 11 bases. Unmatched junction bases numbered 6, after V lost 7 bases and J lost 6 bases. Germline CDR1 is SGHTS and CDR2 is YDEGEE. The CDR3 runs 14 residues. CDR3 amino acids: CASGWGTGGNEQFF. DNA of the CDR3: TGTGCCAGCGGCTGGGGGACAGGGGGCAATGAGCAGTTCTTC.

The chain recombines TRBV30 with TRBJ1-6; D might be TRBD1 (5 bases). The germline gives CDR1 GTSNPN, CDR2 SVGIG (reference sequence). Trimming shortened V by 4 bases and J by 6 bases, and 13 bases separated the two germline ends. This CDR3 is built from 14 residues. CDR3 nucleotide sequence: TGTGCCTGGACGGGGGGGGAGGGTAATTCACCCCTCCACTTT. It yields the protein CAWTGGEGNSPLHF.

The rearrangement uses TRBV27 and TRBJ1-1; tentatively, D is TRBD1 (6 bases). In germline, CDR1 is MNHEY, CDR2 SMNVEV (reference sequence). Trimming shortened V by 0 bases and J by 1 base, and 12 bases separated the two germline ends. The CDR3 has 16 residues. The chain's CDR3 is CASSLSPGAPNTEAFF. The CDR3 nucleotides read TGTGCCAGCAGTTTATCGCCAGGGGCTCCGAACACTGAAGCTTTCTTT.

This clone was recorded only once. The chain couples TRBV5-1 to TRBJ2-7; the match to TRBD2 covers 7 bases. The germline CDR1 and CDR2 sequences are SGHRS and YFSETQ. The V and J ends lost 6 bases and 2 bases, in that order; junction bases with no gene match: 8. The CDR3 runs to 14 residues. CDR3 amino acids: CASIAGVGAYEQYF. Here the CDR3 DNA reads TGCGCCAGCATCGCGGGAGTAGGGGCCTACGAGCAGTACTTC. Based on the CDR3 plus reference TRBV5-1 and TRBJ2-7, the full variable domain is KAGVTQTPRYLIKTRGQQVTLSCSPISGHRSVSWYQQTPGQGLQFLFEYFSETQRNKGNFPGRFSGRQFSNSRSEMNVSTLELGDSALYLCASIAGVGAYEQYFGPGTRLTVT.

This clone has just one count. The rearrangement uses TRBV3-1 (or the pseudogene TRBV3-2) and TRBJ2-7, with 9 bases fitting TRBD2. Germline assignment: CDR1 LGHDT and CDR2 YNNKEL (reference sequence). The V gene end was trimmed by 4 bases and the J gene end by 3 bases; junction bases not matched to a gene: 7. The CDR3 runs to 15 residues. CDR3 sequence reads: CASSPPGTSRYEQYF. CDR3 in DNA: TGTGCCAGCAGCCCCCCCGGGACTAGCCGCTACGAGCAGTACTTC.

The rearrangement uses TRBV6-5 and TRBJ2-5, with 8 bases matching TRBD2. V was pared by 0 bases and J by 1 base, with 1 base of the junction left unmatched. Germline V gene data show CDR1 as MNHEY and CDR2 as SVGAGI. CDR3 length: 15 residues. The CDR3, as DNA: TGTGCCAGCAGTTACTCGCGGGGGGCCCAAGAGACCCAGTACTTC. Its translation is CASSYSRGAQETQYF.